This T cell receptor beta chain was identified during a study of shared clonotypes between healthy human individuals. The table came from immunoSEQ multiplex PCR; TCRdb's copy has only in-frame clones and leaves some out. The sample contains more than 550,000 clones, about 91% of which appear only once. CD45RO negativity and positive selection for CCR7 defined naive CD8 cells, a population that excluded terminally differentiated effector memory CD45RA+ cells. Among the donors, all were Caucasian adults who lived in Nashville, Tennessee. The length of the CDR3 is 14 residues. Germline assignment: CDR1 SEHNR and CDR2 FQNEAQ (reference sequence). V lost 8 bases to trimming and J lost 3 bases, with 15 bases between them.

The chain is built from TRBV7-9 and TRBJ2-3; perhaps TRBD2 as D (7 bases). The sequence came from a man younger than 40 in good health. Sequencing was done on a sample of naive CD8+ T cells sorted from blood. The CDR3 sequence is CASQGGGWTDTQYF. The CDR3 DNA sequence: TGTGCCAGCCAAGGGGGGGGCTGGACAGATACGCAGTATTTT.